These 18 T cell receptor beta chains were all obtained from the same sample, sequenced in a study of identical twins. TCRdb ran MiXCR on the 5' RACE reads and lists one entry per CDR3 protein. The profile shows around 230,000 distinct CDR3 sequences, under 8.5% of them singletons. These data were also reused for a study on T cells expressing NK-cell markers.

Sequencing used CD8+ T cells sorted from blood. These receptors were collected from a woman aged 18 to 35 in good health.

This clonotype was recorded many times. The chain recombines TRBV29-1 with TRBJ2-7; D is possibly TRBD1 (6 bases). Germline loops: CDR1 SQVTM, CDR2 ANQGSEA. The CDR3 has 14 amino acids. The V and J ends lost 6 bases and 0 bases respectively, with 15 bases between them. CDR3 sequence reads: CSVLGQGSSYEQYF. In DNA, the CDR3 is TGCAGCGTCCTAGGCCAGGGGAGCTCCTACGAGCAGTACTTC.

The chain combines TRBV5-1 with TRBJ2-1; D gene ambiguous. CDR1 and CDR2 from the germline V gene are SGHRS and YFSETQ. The CDR3 has 12 amino acids. V was shortened by 5 bases and J by 9 bases, with 12 bases between the two germline ends. CDR3 amino acids: CASSLSVGEQFF. CDR3 bases: TGCGCCAGCAGTCTATCGGTTGGTGAGCAGTTCTTC.

The chain employs TRBV29-1 and TRBJ2-7; 9 bases are shared with TRBD1. Germline-derived CDR1 and CDR2 are SQVTM and ANQGSEA. V gave up 5 bases and J gave up 6 bases; unmatched junction bases: 8. This CDR3 comprises 13 residues. For the CDR3, the DNA is TGCAGCGTTCCGGGACAGGGTGTCCTCGAGCAGTACTTC. Protein product: CSVPGQGVLEQYF.

Only a few counts were recorded for this clonotype. V gene TRBV7-9 combines with J gene TRBJ2-3; 10 positions match TRBD2. With 5 bases clipped from V and 3 bases from J, the junction kept 11 bases outside the gene matches. The CDR3 runs to 17 residues. Germline lookup yields CDR1 SEHNR and CDR2 FQNEAQ (reference sequence). The CDR3 region has the DNA TGTGCCAGCAGCCCGCATATAGCGGGGGGCGGGACAGATACGCAGTATTTT. As protein: CASSPHIAGGGTDTQYF.

This clonotype occurred many times. This chain uses TRBV2 with TRBJ2-1, with a possible D match to TRBD2 (5 bases). CDR1 and CDR2 from the germline V gene are SNHLY and FYNNEI. V was cut by 8 bases and J by 7 bases, with 24 bases left in between. The CDR3 spans 16 residues. CDR3 in DNA: TGTGCCAGCCTCTTTACCGGGAACAATTACGGGAATGAGCAGTTCTTC. It codes for CASLFTGNNYGNEQFF. The complete variable domain, with remaining parts taken from reference TRBV2 and TRBJ2-1, reads EPEVTQTPSHQVTQMGQEVILRCVPISNHLYFYWYRQILGQKVEFLVSFYNNEISEKSEIFDDQFSVERPDGSNFTLKIRSTKLEDSAMYFCASLFTGNNYGNEQFFGPGTRLTVL.

This clonotype occurred many times. This chain uses TRBV5-1 with TRBJ2-7; D not resolved. The CDR3 loop spans 12 amino acids. Germline V gives CDR1 SGHRS, CDR2 YFSETQ. V lost 0 bases to trimming and J lost 2 bases, with 3 bases between them. CDR3 bases: TGCGCCAGCAGCTTGGAAACCTACGAGCAGTACTTC. Translated: CASSLETYEQYF.

This clonotype has only a few counts. The chain combines TRBV7-9 with TRBJ1-6; D gene unclear. This CDR3 is 16 amino acids long. In germline, CDR1 is SEHNR, CDR2 FQNEAQ (reference sequence). V dropped 4 bases and J dropped 7 bases, with 17 bases sitting between them. The CDR3 is CASSSAEGLPNSPLHF. CDR3 sequence (DNA): TGTGCCAGCAGCTCCGCTGAGGGCTTACCCAATTCACCCCTCCACTTT. The full variable domain, in which reference TRBV7-9 and TRBJ1-6 provide the parts outside the CDR3, is DTGVSQNPRHKITKRGQNVTFRCDPISEHNRLYWYRQTLGQGPEFLTYFQNEAQLEKSRLLSDRFSAERPKGSFSTLEIQRTEQGDSAMYLCASSSAEGLPNSPLHFGNGTRLTVT.

This clonotype was seen more than once but under ten times. The rearrangement links TRBV27 to TRBJ2-2, with D unclear. This CDR3 region has 13 residues. The V end lost 4 bases, the J end lost 5 bases, and 8 bases lay between the germline ends. In germline, CDR1 is MNHEY, CDR2 SMNVEV (reference sequence). Here the CDR3 DNA reads TGTGCCAGCAGTTCCCCCAGGACCGGGGAGCTGTTTTTT. Amino acids: CASSSPRTGELFF.

This clonotype was detected a few times. The rearrangement links TRBV7-9 to TRBJ2-7; D is undetermined. Deletions cut 7 bases from V and 7 bases from J, with 14 bases between. The CDR3 has 12 residues. The germline gives CDR1 SEHNR, CDR2 FQNEAQ (reference sequence). The CDR3 DNA follows: TGTGCCAGCACCGTGCTGATAGGGGAGCAGTACTTC. Protein sequence: CASTVLIGEQYF.

The chain is built from TRBV18 and TRBJ1-1, with D unresolved. V lost 5 bases to trimming and J lost 1 base, with 11 bases between them. Germline V gene data show CDR1 as KGHSH and CDR2 as LQKENI. The CDR3 totals 14 residues. DNA of the CDR3: TGTGCCAGCTCAAAACCGGACGGGAACACTGAAGCTTTCTTT. Its translation is CASSKPDGNTEAFF. Looking up the rest from reference TRBV18 and TRBJ1-1 gives the full variable domain: NAGVMQNPRHLVRRRGQEARLRCSPMKGHSHVYWYRQLPEEGLKFMVYLQKENIIDESGMPKERFSAEFPKEGPSILRIQQVVRGDSAAYFCASSKPDGNTEAFFGQGTRLTVV.

This clonotype was seen repeatedly, ten times or more. The gene calls are TRBV10-3 and TRBJ1-5, with a possible D match to TRBD1 (5 bases). Germline values: CDR1 ENHRY, CDR2 SYGVKD. V was cut by 10 bases and J by 3 bases, with 13 bases left in between. The CDR3 runs 13 residues. The CDR3 here is CATSDSVNQPQHF. The DNA for the CDR3 is TGTGCCACCTCAGACAGCGTCAATCAGCCCCAGCATTTT.

The sample holds many counts of this clonotype. This rearrangement joins TRBV12-3 or TRBV12-4 to TRBJ1-2, with TRBD1 matching over 10 bases. Trimming took 5 bases from V and 7 from J; bases not matched to a gene: 4. The CDR3 runs to 13 residues. DNA for the CDR3: TGTGCCAGCAGTAACCGGGACAGGGGTGGCTACACCTTC. This sequence encodes CASSNRDRGGYTF.

This clonotype was seen ten or more times. This chain joins TRBV6-2 or TRBV6-3 and TRBJ2-1, with a possible D match to TRBD2 (5 bases). The V gene lost 2 bases and the J gene lost 6 bases, with 17 bases spanning the gap. This CDR3 has 16 residues. Germline CDR1 reads MNHEY; CDR2 reads SVGEGT. In DNA, the CDR3 is TGTGCCAGCAGTTACAAACCCCGCCTAGGAGGCAATGAGCAGTTCTTC. Protein: CASSYKPRLGGNEQFF.

The table lists this clonotype with a few counts. For the CDR3, the DNA is TGTGCCAGCAGCTCAAACCCAGGGGAGGATACGCAGTATTTT. Its protein product is CASSSNPGEDTQYF. The gene calls are TRBV7-9 and TRBJ2-3; maybe TRBD1 (6 bases). Germline-derived CDR1 and CDR2 are SEHNR and FQNEAQ (reference sequence). The CDR3 totals 14 residues. The V and J ends lost 4 bases and 6 bases respectively, with 14 bases between them.

This clonotype was seen only a few times. This chain uses TRBV5-5 with TRBJ1-5; 8 nucleotides line up with TRBD1. This CDR3 has 14 residues. V was pared by 4 bases and J by 4 bases, with 4 bases of the junction left unmatched. Germline lookup yields CDR1 SGHKS and CDR2 YYEKEE (reference sequence). CDR3 coding DNA: TGTGCCAGCAGCCCGCGGACAGGGAATCAGCCCCAGCATTTT. Its translation: CASSPRTGNQPQHF.

This clonotype was seen ten or more times. The rearrangement uses TRBV6-1 and TRBJ2-5; D tentatively fits TRBD1 or TRBD2 (6 bases each). Trimming left V 5 bases short and J 5 bases short, with 12 bases between. CDR1 is MNHNS and CDR2 is SASEGT in the germline V gene. This CDR3 is 13 amino acids long. CDR3 amino acids: CASSLGGGETQYF. The CDR3 region has the DNA TGTGCCAGCAGTTTGGGGGGCGGTGAGACCCAGTACTTC.

This clonotype has ten or more counts. The chain recombines TRBV5-1 with TRBJ2-1; D call uncertain. Trimming left V 3 bases short and J 4 bases short, with 11 bases between. The CDR3 is 14 residues long. The germline V gene encodes CDR1 SGHRS and CDR2 YFSETQ. The CDR3 DNA reads TGCGCCAGCAGCTCTGAAAATCTATACAATGAGCAGTTCTTC. As protein: CASSSENLYNEQFF.

This clonotype was found many times. V gene TRBV7-7 combines with J gene TRBJ2-1; D ambiguous. This CDR3 spans 14 amino acids. Trimming left V 3 bases short and J 6 bases short, with 12 bases between. Germline assignment: CDR1 SSHAT and CDR2 FNYEAQ (reference sequence). CDR3 protein: CASSFPTQSNEQFF. In DNA form, the CDR3 reads TGTGCCAGCAGCTTTCCTACACAGAGCAATGAGCAGTTCTTC.